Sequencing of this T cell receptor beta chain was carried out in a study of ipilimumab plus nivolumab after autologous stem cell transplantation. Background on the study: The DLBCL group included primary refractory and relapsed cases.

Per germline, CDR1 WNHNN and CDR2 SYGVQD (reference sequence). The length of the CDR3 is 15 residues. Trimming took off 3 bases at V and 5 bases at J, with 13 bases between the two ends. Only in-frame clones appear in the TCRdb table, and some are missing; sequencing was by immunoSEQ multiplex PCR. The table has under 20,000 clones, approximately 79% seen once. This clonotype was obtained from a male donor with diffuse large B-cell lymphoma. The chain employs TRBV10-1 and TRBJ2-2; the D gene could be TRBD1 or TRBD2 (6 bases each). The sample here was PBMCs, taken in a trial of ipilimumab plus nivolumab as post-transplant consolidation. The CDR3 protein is CASSDTGAKTGELFF. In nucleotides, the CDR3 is TGCGCCAGCAGTGATACGGGGGCAAAGACCGGGGAGCTGTTTTTT.